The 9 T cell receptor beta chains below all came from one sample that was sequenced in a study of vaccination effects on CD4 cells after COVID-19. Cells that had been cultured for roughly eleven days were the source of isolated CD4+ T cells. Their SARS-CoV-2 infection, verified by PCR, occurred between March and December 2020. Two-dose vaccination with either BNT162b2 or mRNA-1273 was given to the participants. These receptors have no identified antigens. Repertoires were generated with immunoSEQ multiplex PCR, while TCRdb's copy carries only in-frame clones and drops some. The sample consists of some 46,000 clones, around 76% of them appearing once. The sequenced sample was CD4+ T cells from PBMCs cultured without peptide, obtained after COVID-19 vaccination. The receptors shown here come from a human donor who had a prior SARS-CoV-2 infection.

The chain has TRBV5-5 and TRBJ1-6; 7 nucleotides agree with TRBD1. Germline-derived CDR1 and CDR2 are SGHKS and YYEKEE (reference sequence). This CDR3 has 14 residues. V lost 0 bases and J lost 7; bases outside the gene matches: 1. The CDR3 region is CASSLDRGNSPLHF. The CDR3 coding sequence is TGTGCCAGCAGCTTGGACAGGGGAAATTCACCCCTCCACTTT.

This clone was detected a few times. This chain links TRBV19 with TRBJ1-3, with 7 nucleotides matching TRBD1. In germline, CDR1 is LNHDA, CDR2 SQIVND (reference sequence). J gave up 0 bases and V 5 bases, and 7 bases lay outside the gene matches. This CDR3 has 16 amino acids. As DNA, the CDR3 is TGTGCCAGTAGTCTGACAGGGCCATACTCTGGAAACACCATATATTTT. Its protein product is CASSLTGPYSGNTIYF.

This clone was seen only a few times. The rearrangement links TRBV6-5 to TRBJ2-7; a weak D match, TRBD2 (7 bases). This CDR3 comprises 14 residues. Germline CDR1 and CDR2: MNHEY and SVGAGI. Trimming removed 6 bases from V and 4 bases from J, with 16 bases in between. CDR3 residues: CASSRRGGPYEQYF. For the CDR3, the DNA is TGTGCCAGCAGCCGTAGGGGGGGACCGTACGAGCAGTACTTC.

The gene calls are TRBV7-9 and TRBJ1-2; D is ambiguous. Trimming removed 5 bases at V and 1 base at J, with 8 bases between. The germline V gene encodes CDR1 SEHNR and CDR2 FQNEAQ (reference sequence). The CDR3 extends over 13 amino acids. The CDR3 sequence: CASSPDFNYGYTF. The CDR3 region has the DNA TGTGCCAGCAGCCCTGACTTTAACTATGGCTACACCTTC.

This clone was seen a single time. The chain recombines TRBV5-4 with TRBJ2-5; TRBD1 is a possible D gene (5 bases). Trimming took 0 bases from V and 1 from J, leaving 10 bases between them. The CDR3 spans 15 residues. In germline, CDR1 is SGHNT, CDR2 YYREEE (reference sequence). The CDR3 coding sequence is TGTGCCAGCAGCTTGGTGGGCAGGGTCCAAGAGACCCAGTACTTC. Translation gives CASSLVGRVQETQYF.

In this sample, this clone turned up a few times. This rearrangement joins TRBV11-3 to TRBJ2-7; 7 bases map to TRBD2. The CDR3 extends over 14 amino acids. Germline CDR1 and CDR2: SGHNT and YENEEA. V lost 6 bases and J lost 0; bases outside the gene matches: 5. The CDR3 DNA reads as TGTGCCAGCAGTTACGGGAGGTCCTCCTACGAGCAGTACTTC. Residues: CASSYGRSSYEQYF.

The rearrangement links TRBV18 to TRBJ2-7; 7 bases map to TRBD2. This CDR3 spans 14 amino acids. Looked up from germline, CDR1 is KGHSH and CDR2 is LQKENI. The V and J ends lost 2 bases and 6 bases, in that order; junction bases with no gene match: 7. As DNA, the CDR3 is TGTGCCAGCTCACCATCAGCGGGACCGCGCGAGCAGTACTTC. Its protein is CASSPSAGPREQYF. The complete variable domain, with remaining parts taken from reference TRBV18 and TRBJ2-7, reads NAGVMQNPRHLVRRRGQEARLRCSPMKGHSHVYWYRQLPEEGLKFMVYLQKENIIDESGMPKERFSAEFPKEGPSILRIQQVVRGDSAAYFCASSPSAGPREQYFGPGTRLTVT.

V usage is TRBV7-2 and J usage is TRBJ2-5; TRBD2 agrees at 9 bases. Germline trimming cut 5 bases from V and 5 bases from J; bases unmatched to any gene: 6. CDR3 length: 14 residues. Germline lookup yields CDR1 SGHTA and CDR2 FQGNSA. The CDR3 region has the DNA TGTGCCAGCAGCCCGAAGCGGGGGGATGAGACCCAGTACTTC. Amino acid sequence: CASSPKRGDETQYF.

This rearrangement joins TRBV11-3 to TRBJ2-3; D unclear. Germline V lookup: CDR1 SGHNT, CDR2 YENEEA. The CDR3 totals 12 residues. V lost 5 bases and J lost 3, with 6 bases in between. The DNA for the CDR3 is TGTGCCAGCAGCCTCTCTACAGATACGCAGTATTTT. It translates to CASSLSTDTQYF.